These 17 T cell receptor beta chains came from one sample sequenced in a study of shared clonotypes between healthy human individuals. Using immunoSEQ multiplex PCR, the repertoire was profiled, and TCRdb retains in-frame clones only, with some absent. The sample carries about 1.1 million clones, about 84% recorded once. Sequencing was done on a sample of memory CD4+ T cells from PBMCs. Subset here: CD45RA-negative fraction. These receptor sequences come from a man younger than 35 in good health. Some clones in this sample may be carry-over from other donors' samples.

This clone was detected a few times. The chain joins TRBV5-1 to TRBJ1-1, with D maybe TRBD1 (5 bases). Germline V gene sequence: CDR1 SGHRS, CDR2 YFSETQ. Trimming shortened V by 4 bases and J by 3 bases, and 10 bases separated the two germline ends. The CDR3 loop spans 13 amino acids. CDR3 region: CASSPQGDTEAFF. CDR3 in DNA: TGCGCCAGCAGCCCCCAGGGTGACACTGAAGCTTTCTTT.

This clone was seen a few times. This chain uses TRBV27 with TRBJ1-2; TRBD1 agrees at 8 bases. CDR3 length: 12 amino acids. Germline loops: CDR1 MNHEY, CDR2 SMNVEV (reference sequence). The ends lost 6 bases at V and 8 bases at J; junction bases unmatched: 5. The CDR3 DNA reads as TGTGCCAGCAGACGATGGACAGGGGGCTACACCTTC. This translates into CASRRWTGGYTF.

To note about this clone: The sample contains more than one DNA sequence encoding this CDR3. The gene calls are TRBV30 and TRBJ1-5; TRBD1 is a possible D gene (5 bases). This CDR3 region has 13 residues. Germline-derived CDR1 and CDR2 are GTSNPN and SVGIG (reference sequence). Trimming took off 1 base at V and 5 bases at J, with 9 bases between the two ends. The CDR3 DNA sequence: TGTGCCTGGAGTGGGCAGGGTGATCAGCCCCAGCATTTT. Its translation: CAWSGQGDQPQHF.

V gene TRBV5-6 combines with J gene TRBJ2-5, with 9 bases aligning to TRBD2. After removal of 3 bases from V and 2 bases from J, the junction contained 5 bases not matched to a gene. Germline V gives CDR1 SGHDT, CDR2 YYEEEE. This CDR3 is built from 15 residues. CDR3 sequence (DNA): TGTGCCAGCAGCTCCAGACTAGCGGCACAAGAGACCCAGTACTTC. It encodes CASSSRLAAQETQYF.

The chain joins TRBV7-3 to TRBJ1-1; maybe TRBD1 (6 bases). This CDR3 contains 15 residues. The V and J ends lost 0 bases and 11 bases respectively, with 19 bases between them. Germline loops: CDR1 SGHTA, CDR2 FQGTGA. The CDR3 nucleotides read TGTGCCAGCAGCTTAACTCGGGCAGGGGATGCTGGGGCTTTCTTT. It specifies CASSLTRAGDAGAFF.

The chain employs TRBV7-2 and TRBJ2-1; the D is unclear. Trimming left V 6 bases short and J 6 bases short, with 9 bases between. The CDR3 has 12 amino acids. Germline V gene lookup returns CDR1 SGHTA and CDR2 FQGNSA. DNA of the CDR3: TGTGCCAGCAGATACATCGCCAATGAGCAGTTCTTC. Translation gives CASRYIANEQFF. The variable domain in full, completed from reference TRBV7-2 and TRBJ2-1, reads GAGVSQSPSNKVTEKGKDVELRCDPISGHTALYWYRQSLGQGLEFLIYFQGNSAPDKSGLPSDRFSAERTGGSVSTLTIQRTQQEDSAVYLCASRYIANEQFFGPGTRLTVL.

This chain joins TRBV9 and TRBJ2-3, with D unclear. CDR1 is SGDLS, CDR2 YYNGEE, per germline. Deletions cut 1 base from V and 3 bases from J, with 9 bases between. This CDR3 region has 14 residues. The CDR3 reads CASSVRDFTDTQYF. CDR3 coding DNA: TGTGCCAGCAGCGTACGCGACTTTACAGATACGCAGTATTTT.

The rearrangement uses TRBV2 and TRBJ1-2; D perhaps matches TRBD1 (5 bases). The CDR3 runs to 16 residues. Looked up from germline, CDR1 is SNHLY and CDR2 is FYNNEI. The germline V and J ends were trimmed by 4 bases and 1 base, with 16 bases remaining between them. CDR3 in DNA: TGTGCCAGCAGTGGCTTCGGTCGACAGATTAACTATGGCTACACCTTC. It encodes CASSGFGRQINYGYTF. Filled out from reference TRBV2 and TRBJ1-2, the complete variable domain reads EPEVTQTPSHQVTQMGQEVILRCVPISNHLYFYWYRQILGQKVEFLVSFYNNEISEKSEIFDDQFSVERPDGSNFTLKIRSTKLEDSAMYFCASSGFGRQINYGYTFGSGTRLTVV.

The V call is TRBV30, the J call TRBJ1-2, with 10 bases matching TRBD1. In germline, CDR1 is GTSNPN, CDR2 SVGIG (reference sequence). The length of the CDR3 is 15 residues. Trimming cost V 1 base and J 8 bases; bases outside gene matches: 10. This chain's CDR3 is CAWSGQGAISWGYTF. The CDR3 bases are TGTGCCTGGAGTGGACAGGGGGCCATCTCGTGGGGCTACACCTTC.

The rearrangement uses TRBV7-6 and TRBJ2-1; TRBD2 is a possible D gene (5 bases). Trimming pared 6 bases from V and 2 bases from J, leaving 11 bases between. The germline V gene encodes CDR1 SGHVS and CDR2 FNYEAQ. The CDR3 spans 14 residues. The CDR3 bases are TGTGCCAGCAGTACTACTAGGGCCTACAATGAGCAGTTCTTC. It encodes CASSTTRAYNEQFF.

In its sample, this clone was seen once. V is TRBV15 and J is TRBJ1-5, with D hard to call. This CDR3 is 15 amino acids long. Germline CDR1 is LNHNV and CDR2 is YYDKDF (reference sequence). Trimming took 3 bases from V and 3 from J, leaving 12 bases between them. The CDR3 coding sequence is TGTGCCACCAGCAGTTCCGGGCTTTTCAATCAGCCCCAGCATTTT. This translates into CATSSSGLFNQPQHF.

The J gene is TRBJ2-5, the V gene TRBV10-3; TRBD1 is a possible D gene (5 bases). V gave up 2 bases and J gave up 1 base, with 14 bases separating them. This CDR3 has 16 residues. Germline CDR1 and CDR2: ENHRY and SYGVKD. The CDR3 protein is CAISEPGLSGQETQYF. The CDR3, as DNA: TGTGCCATCAGTGAGCCAGGGTTATCAGGCCAAGAGACCCAGTACTTC.

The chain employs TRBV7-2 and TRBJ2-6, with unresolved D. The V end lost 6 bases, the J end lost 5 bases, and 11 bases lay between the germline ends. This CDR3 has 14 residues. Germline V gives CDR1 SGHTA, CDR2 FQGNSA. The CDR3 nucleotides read TGTGCCAGCAGAACCCCTTCGAGGGCCAACGTCCTGACTTTC. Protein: CASRTPSRANVLTF.

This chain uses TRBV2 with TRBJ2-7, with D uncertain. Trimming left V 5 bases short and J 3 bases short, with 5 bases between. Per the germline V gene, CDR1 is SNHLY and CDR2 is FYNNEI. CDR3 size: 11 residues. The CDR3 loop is CASSRNYEQYF. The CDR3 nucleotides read TGTGCCAGCAGTCGTAACTACGAGCAGTACTTC.

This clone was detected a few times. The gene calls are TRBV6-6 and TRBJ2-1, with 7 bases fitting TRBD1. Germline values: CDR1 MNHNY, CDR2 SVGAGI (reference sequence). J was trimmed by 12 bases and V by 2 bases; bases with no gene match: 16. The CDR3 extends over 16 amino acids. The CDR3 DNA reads TGTGCCAGCAGTTACGCACCTCTTGGACAGGCATTGGGGCAGTTCTTC. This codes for CASSYAPLGQALGQFF.

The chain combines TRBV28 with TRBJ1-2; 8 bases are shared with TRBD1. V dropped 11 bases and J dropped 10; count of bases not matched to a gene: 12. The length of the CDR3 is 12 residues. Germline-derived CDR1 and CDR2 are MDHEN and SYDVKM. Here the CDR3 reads CAARGGQEFYTF. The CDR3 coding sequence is TGTGCCGCCCGTGGGGGACAGGAGTTCTACACCTTC.

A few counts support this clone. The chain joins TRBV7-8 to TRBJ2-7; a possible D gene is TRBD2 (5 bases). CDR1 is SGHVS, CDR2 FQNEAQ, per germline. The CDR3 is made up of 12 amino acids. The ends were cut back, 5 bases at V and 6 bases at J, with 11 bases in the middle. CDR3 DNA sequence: TGTGCCAGCAGCCATCCGGGGAGCGAGCAGTACTTC. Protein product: CASSHPGSEQYF.